This T cell receptor beta chain comes out of a study of response to subunit inactivated influenza vaccine. General study findings and limits: The authors proposed limited new T cell recruitment per seasonal influenza vaccination.

Deletions cut 1 base from V and 12 bases from J, with 10 bases between. This CDR3 has 13 residues. TCRdb itself ran the RT-PCR reads through MiXCR, one entry per CDR3 protein. The sample holds 650,000 to 800,000 distinct CDR3 sequences; roughly 14% are singletons and the top ten take 5.5% to 7%. As to this clonotype: Its antigen is still unknown.

The specimen was PBMCs from blood, collected 14 to 15 days before vaccination. The clonotype was recovered from a man aged 50 to 60 who received an inactivated influenza vaccine. The rearrangement links TRBV12-3 or TRBV12-4 to TRBJ2-6; D is ambiguous. CDR3 DNA: TGTGCCAGCAGTTTAGGGACGCCGCTCGTCCTGACTTTC. Amino acids: CASSLGTPLVLTF.